The TCR beta chain under discussion was sequenced for a study of blood T cells in healthy people across ages. It was with a sample-barcoded 5' primer and a J-beta primer mix that a second PCR of about 6 to 12 cycles was run. TCRdb reprocessed the 5' RACE reads via MiXCR and lists one record per CDR3 protein. Counted here are 800,000 to 950,000 distinct CDR3 sequences, around 48% occurring once; the ten biggest clones make up around 15%. Peripheral blood samples of roughly 9.8 milliliters were drawn from each donor. CDR1 KGHSH and CDR2 LQKENI come from the germline V gene. The CDR3 sequence is 12 residues long. With V trimmed by 6 bases and J by 8 bases, 6 bases remained unmatched.

The TCR comes from a man aged 25 to 45 in good health. The sample was blood. The V and J genes are TRBV18 and TRBJ1-2; 7 positions agree with TRBD1. CDR3 residues: CASSRQGLGYTF. The CDR3 coding sequence is TGTGCCAGCTCTCGACAGGGCCTGGGCTACACCTTC. Full variable domain (missing parts from reference TRBV18 and TRBJ1-2): NAGVMQNPRHLVRRRGQEARLRCSPMKGHSHVYWYRQLPEEGLKFMVYLQKENIIDESGMPKERFSAEFPKEGPSILRIQQVVRGDSAAYFCASSRQGLGYTFGSGTRLTVV.